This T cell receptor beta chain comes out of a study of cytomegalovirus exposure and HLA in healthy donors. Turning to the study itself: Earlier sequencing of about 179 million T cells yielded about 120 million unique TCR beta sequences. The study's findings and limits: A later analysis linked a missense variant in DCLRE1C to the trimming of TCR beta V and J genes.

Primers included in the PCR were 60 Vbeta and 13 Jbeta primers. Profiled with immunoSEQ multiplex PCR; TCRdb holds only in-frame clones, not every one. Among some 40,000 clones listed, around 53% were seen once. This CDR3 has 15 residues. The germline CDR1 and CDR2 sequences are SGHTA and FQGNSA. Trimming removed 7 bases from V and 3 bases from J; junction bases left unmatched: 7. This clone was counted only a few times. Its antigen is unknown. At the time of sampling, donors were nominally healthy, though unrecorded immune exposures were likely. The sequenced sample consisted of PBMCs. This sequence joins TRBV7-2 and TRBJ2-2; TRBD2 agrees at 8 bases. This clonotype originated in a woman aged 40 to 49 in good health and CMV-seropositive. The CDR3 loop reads CASITGGAHTGELFF. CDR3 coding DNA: TGTGCCAGCATCACCGGGGGGGCCCACACCGGGGAGCTGTTTTTT.